One sample yielded the 13 T cell receptor beta chains listed below, sequenced in a study of blood T cell repertoires in COVID-19. The table came from immunoSEQ multiplex PCR; TCRdb's copy has only in-frame clones and leaves some out. The sample yields about 210,000 clones, 65% to 85% seen once. Input material: peripheral blood. These receptors were obtained from a man aged 50 to 60 with active or convalescent COVID-19.

This clone was counted a few times. The chain combines TRBV5-1 with TRBJ1-4; a weak D match, TRBD1 (5 bases). CDR3 length equals 15 residues. V was pared by 3 bases and J by 7 bases, with 16 bases between. Looked up from germline, CDR1 is SGHRS and CDR2 is YFSETQ. In nucleotides, the CDR3 is TGCGCCAGCAGCTCGTCGGGACCGGGGGTTGAAAAACTGTTTTTT. The encoded protein is CASSSSGPGVEKLFF. Combining the CDR3 with reference TRBV5-1 and TRBJ1-4 gives the whole variable domain KAGVTQTPRYLIKTRGQQVTLSCSPISGHRSVSWYQQTPGQGLQFLFEYFSETQRNKGNFPGRFSGRQFSNSRSEMNVSTLELGDSALYLCASSSSGPGVEKLFFGSGTQLSVL.

CDR3 DNA sequence: TGTGCCAGCTCGAGGGTTGGGCCCCAAGAGACCCAGTACTTC. This gives the protein CASSRVGPQETQYF. The gene calls are TRBV13 and TRBJ2-5, with D perhaps matching TRBD2 (5 bases). Per the germline V gene, CDR1 is PRHDT and CDR2 is FYEKMQ (reference sequence). CDR3 size: 14 residues. Trimming took off 8 bases at V and 1 base at J, with 14 bases between the two ends.

This sequence joins TRBV5-1 and TRBJ1-1; D is unresolved. Trimming left V 0 bases short and J 5 bases short, with 11 bases between. CDR1 and CDR2 (germline): SGHRS, YFSETQ. This CDR3 is built from 14 residues. The CDR3 here is CASSLDAGWTEAFF. The CDR3 coding sequence is TGCGCCAGCAGCTTGGATGCGGGGTGGACTGAAGCTTTCTTT.

V gene TRBV28 combines with J gene TRBJ2-7; no firm D call. The CDR3 is made up of 15 amino acids. Deletions cut 2 bases from V and 6 bases from J, with 17 bases between. Looked up from germline, CDR1 is MDHEN and CDR2 is SYDVKM. The CDR3 DNA reads as TGTGCCAGCAGTTTAAGTGGCAGGATCAGGCCCGAGCAGTACTTC. It codes for CASSLSGRIRPEQYF.

The rearrangement uses TRBV18 and TRBJ1-2, with D unclear. The V gene's germline CDR1 is KGHSH and CDR2 LQKENI. The CDR3 totals 12 residues. The ends were cut back, 6 bases at V and 7 bases at J, with 12 bases in the middle. The chain's CDR3 is CASSPRASGYTF. The CDR3 nucleotides are TGTGCCAGCTCCCCGAGGGCATCTGGCTACACCTTC. The full variable domain, completed using reference TRBV18 and TRBJ1-2, is NAGVMQNPRHLVRRRGQEARLRCSPMKGHSHVYWYRQLPEEGLKFMVYLQKENIIDESGMPKERFSAEFPKEGPSILRIQQVVRGDSAAYFCASSPRASGYTFGSGTRLTVV.

The chain is built from TRBV3-1 (or the pseudogene TRBV3-2) and TRBJ2-7, with 9 bases matching TRBD2. J gave up 7 bases and V 1 base, and 11 bases lay outside the gene matches. From germline, CDR1 is LGHDT and CDR2 YNNKEL (reference sequence). This CDR3 is 16 amino acids long. The CDR3 bases are TGTGCCAGCAGCCAAGGGGGAGCGGGAGGTTCTCAGGAGCAGTACTTC. It codes for CASSQGGAGGSQEQYF.

The V call is TRBV2, the J call TRBJ1-2; 8 nucleotides match TRBD1. CDR3 length equals 11 residues. Unmatched junction bases numbered 2, after V lost 8 bases and J lost 6 bases. Germline CDR1 is SNHLY and CDR2 is FYNNEI. The CDR3 region is CASRRGHGYTF. Here the CDR3 DNA reads TGTGCCAGCCGCAGGGGGCATGGCTACACCTTC.

This chain links TRBV9 with TRBJ2-1; D may be TRBD2 (6 bases). This CDR3 comprises 14 residues. V was shortened by 1 base and J by 4 bases, with 9 bases between the two germline ends. Looked up from germline, CDR1 is SGDLS and CDR2 is YYNGEE. The CDR3, as DNA: TGTGCCAGCAGCGTAACTAGCTCGTACAATGAGCAGTTCTTC. It translates to CASSVTSSYNEQFF. The entire variable domain, with the rest obtained from reference TRBV9 and TRBJ2-1, is as follows: DSGVTQTPKHLITATGQRVTLRCSPRSGDLSVYWYQQSLDQGLQFLIQYYNGEERAKGNILERFSAQQFPDLHSELNLSSLELGDSALYFCASSVTSSYNEQFFGPGTRLTVL.

The rearrangement links TRBV6-6 to TRBJ2-2, with D perhaps TRBD1 (7 bases). Germline CDR1 and CDR2: MNHNY and SVGAGI (reference sequence). With 4 bases removed from V and 0 bases from J, the gap between germline ends came to 12 bases. The CDR3 extends over 16 amino acids. The CDR3 loop reads CASSSRGTANTGELFF. The CDR3 DNA reads TGTGCCAGCAGTTCGCGCGGGACAGCGAACACCGGGGAGCTGTTTTTT.

The chain carries TRBV3-1 (or the pseudogene TRBV3-2) and TRBJ1-1; a weak D match, TRBD1 (5 bases). In germline, CDR1 is LGHDT, CDR2 YNNKEL (reference sequence). CDR3 size: 14 residues. Trimming took 1 base from V and 7 from J, leaving 13 bases between them. As DNA, the CDR3 is TGTGCCAGCAGCCAAGGGCAGGGCGGGGGTGAAGCTTTCTTT. Translated: CASSQGQGGGEAFF.

The V and J genes are TRBV2 and TRBJ2-6, with 12 bases identical to TRBD1. The length of the CDR3 is 17 residues. Germline V gene data show CDR1 as SNHLY and CDR2 as FYNNEI. J gave up 4 bases and V 2 bases, and 3 bases lay outside the gene matches. The CDR3 nucleotides read TGTGCCAGCAGTGAAAGGGGACAGGGGGCAGGGGCCAACGTCCTGACTTTC. This sequence encodes CASSERGQGAGANVLTF.

The chain joins TRBV14 to TRBJ2-3, with TRBD2 matching over 8 bases. The CDR3 runs to 18 residues. With V trimmed by 1 base and J by 5 bases, 14 bases remained unmatched. Looked up from germline, CDR1 is SGHDN and CDR2 is FVKESK. The DNA of the CDR3 is TGTGCCAGCAGCCAAGCCGCCACGGGAGGGCCAAGACGAGATACGCAGTATTTT. Its translation: CASSQAATGGPRRDTQYF.

This sequence joins TRBV7-9 and TRBJ2-1; 8 bases line up with TRBD2. The CDR3 contains 15 residues. Germline V lookup: CDR1 SEHNR, CDR2 FQNEAQ (reference sequence). V shed 1 base and J 8 bases; nucleotides not matched to a gene: 7. CDR3 in DNA: TGTGCCAGCAGCTTAGTTGTAGCGGGAAATCATGAGCAGTTCTTC. It is translated as CASSLVVAGNHEQFF.